This T cell receptor beta chain appears in the sequencing data of a study of blood T cell repertoires in COVID-19. Overall study: The United States, Italy and Spain provided the acute and convalescent COVID-19 samples.

The junction had 13 bases not matched to a gene; V was cut back by 11 bases and J by 0 bases. Germline V gene data show CDR1 as ENHRY and CDR2 as SYGVKD. The CDR3 is 17 residues long. Some clones are missing from TCRdb's copy, which holds only in-frame ones; the method was immunoSEQ multiplex PCR. The sample consists of around 200,000 clones, approximately 80% of them appearing once. This clone occurred once. Sequenced sample: peripheral blood. The chain couples TRBV10-3 to TRBJ2-7; the match to TRBD2 covers 13 bases. The receptor's source is a woman in her fifties or sixties with acute or convalescent COVID-19. CDR3 DNA sequence: TGTGCCGTAGACTCCGGGACTAGCGGGATGAGCTCCTACGAGCAGTACTTC. Protein sequence: CAVDSGTSGMSSYEQYF.